What follows are 28 T cell receptor beta chains derived from one specimen sequenced in a study of T cells in tumors after PD-1 blockade. Assay used: immunoSEQ multiplex PCR; TCRdb lists only in-frame clones, some missing. Here the sample spans about 4,900 clones, 65% to 70% being singletons. Material: tumor tissue, obtained before anti-PD-1 treatment. Receptor source: a human donor with cutaneous squamous cell carcinoma.

The V gene is TRBV6-5, the J gene TRBJ2-3; D is ambiguous. The germline V gene has CDR1 MNHEY and CDR2 SVGAGI. Trimming shortened V by 8 bases and J by 5 bases, and 14 bases separated the two germline ends. The CDR3 totals 13 residues. The CDR3 nucleotides are TGTGCCAGCGGCAAAGGGTTGGGAGATACGCAGTATTTT. Amino acids: CASGKGLGDTQYF.

The rearrangement joins TRBV5-1 to TRBJ2-3, with D maybe TRBD1 (6 bases). Germline CDR1 SGHRS, CDR2 YFSETQ. Trimming left V 0 bases short and J 3 bases short, with 23 bases between. The CDR3 is 19 residues long. The CDR3 DNA sequence: TGCGCCAGCAGCTTGGAATTCGGGTACAGGGCGCTTTTTACAGATACGCAGTATTTT. It codes for CASSLEFGYRALFTDTQYF.

This clone was recorded only once. The chain employs TRBV5-5 and TRBJ2-7, with TRBD2 identical over 7 bases. The V and J ends lost 7 bases and 2 bases, in that order; junction bases with no gene match: 9. Per the germline V gene, CDR1 is SGHKS and CDR2 is YYEKEE (reference sequence). The CDR3 is 14 amino acids. Here the CDR3 reads CASESFAGAYEQYF. CDR3 nucleotide sequence: TGTGCCAGCGAGTCCTTCGCGGGAGCCTACGAGCAGTACTTC.

Note on this clone: Mismatch with germline at one junction end may stem from a read error. The V gene is TRBV3-1 (or the pseudogene TRBV3-2), the J gene TRBJ1-4; perhaps TRBD1 as D (5 bases). This CDR3 comprises 14 residues. Germline V gene lookup returns CDR1 LGHDT and CDR2 YNNKEL (reference sequence). As DNA, the CDR3 is TGTGCCAGCAGCCAAGAAGAGTTCGGTCGGGGACGGATTTTT. As protein: CASSQEEFGRGRIF.

The rearrangement joins TRBV15 to TRBJ2-2, with D possibly TRBD2 on 5 matching bases. This CDR3 is built from 15 residues. The V and J ends lost 5 bases and 1 base respectively, with 11 bases between them. Germline lookup yields CDR1 LNHNV and CDR2 YYDKDF (reference sequence). CDR3 amino acids: CATSYPRENTGELFF. In DNA form, the CDR3 reads TGTGCCACCAGCTACCCGAGGGAGAACACCGGGGAGCTGTTTTTT.

J is TRBJ2-7 and V is TRBV4-1, with TRBD1 matching over 8 bases. The CDR3 runs to 15 residues. Trimming took 5 bases from V and 1 from J; bases not matched to a gene: 7. In germline, CDR1 is MGHRA, CDR2 YSYEKL. For the CDR3, the DNA is TGCGCCAGCAGCGTGGACAGGGAGTATTCCTACGAGCAGTACTTC. Its translation is CASSVDREYSYEQYF.

This clone counts as medium-sized. J is TRBJ2-1 and V is TRBV4-1, with D possibly being TRBD1 or TRBD2 (5 bases each). CDR3 length equals 16 residues. Trimming stripped 4 bases from V and 4 bases from J, with 17 bases between. Germline CDR1 reads MGHRA; CDR2 reads YSYEKL. This CDR3 is CASSLHGTSGYNEQFF. The CDR3, as DNA: TGCGCCAGCAGCCTTCACGGGACCTCTGGTTACAATGAGCAGTTCTTC.

This chain links TRBV11-1 with TRBJ2-7; no clear D gene. The CDR3 is 12 amino acids. Germline V gene data show CDR1 as SGHAT and CDR2 as FQDESV (reference sequence). Trimming cost V 2 bases and J 6 bases, with 8 bases left between them. The CDR3 loop reads CASSLFAPEQYF. CDR3 DNA sequence: TGTGCCAGCAGCTTATTCGCCCCCGAGCAGTACTTC.

The CDR3: CASSQGSYNEQFF. CDR3 in DNA: TGCGCCAGCAGCCAAGGGTCCTACAATGAGCAGTTCTTC. The rearrangement uses TRBV4-1 and TRBJ2-1; D is ambiguous. Trimming removed 1 base at V and 1 base at J, with 2 bases between. CDR3 length: 13 residues. CDR1 and CDR2 (germline): MGHRA, YSYEKL.

This chain connects TRBV6-5 to TRBJ1-3; D is possibly TRBD1 (5 bases). The V end was cut by 6 bases, the J end by 6 bases, with 15 bases between. Germline assignment: CDR1 MNHEY and CDR2 SVGAGI. CDR3 length: 14 amino acids. This CDR3 is CASSLGGGVNTIYF. CDR3 DNA: TGTGCCAGCAGCCTCGGGGGGGGAGTAAACACCATATATTTT.

The chain uses TRBV6-5 and TRBJ2-7, with 10 bases aligning to TRBD1. J gave up 3 bases and V 7 bases, and 6 bases lay outside the gene matches. Germline lookup yields CDR1 MNHEY and CDR2 SVGAGI. The CDR3 sequence is 14 residues long. CDR3 sequence (DNA): TGTGCCAGCATAACCCGGGACAGGGGCTACGAGCAGTACTTC. The encoded protein is CASITRDRGYEQYF.

The chain has TRBV5-4 and TRBJ1-2, with a possible D match to TRBD1 (6 bases). V was shortened by 3 bases and J by 3 bases, with 15 bases between the two germline ends. The V gene's germline CDR1 is SGHNT and CDR2 YYREEE (reference sequence). This CDR3 has 15 residues. This CDR3 is CASSSSRGADYGYTF. For the CDR3, the DNA is TGTGCCAGCAGCTCCTCCAGGGGCGCGGACTATGGCTACACCTTC. Drawing the rest from reference TRBV5-4 and TRBJ1-2, the complete variable domain is ETGVTQSPTHLIKTRGQQVTLRCSSQSGHNTVSWYQQALGQGPQFIFQYYREEENGRGNFPPRFSGLQFPNYSSELNVNALELDDSALYLCASSSSRGADYGYTFGSGTRLTVV.

This clone has more than one count but fewer than ten. The J gene is TRBJ1-5, the V gene TRBV6-1; 8 bases map to TRBD1. Germline CDR1 and CDR2: MNHNS and SASEGT. With V trimmed by 4 bases and J by 4 bases, 12 bases remained unmatched. This CDR3 has 17 residues. The CDR3 nucleotides read TGTGCCAGCAGTGCGCGACCGACAGGGGAGGGGAATCAGCCCCAGCATTTT. It codes for CASSARPTGEGNQPQHF.

The chain is built from TRBV18 and TRBJ2-3; D gene unclear. With 5 bases removed from V and 2 bases from J, the gap between germline ends came to 11 bases. The CDR3 extends over 14 amino acids. Germline CDR1 is KGHSH and CDR2 is LQKENI. The CDR3 spells CASSESANTDTQYF. The CDR3 DNA reads as TGTGCCAGCTCAGAGTCGGCGAACACAGATACGCAGTATTTT.

The genes are TRBV5-6 and TRBJ1-1; D remains ambiguous. Germline V gene data show CDR1 as SGHDT and CDR2 as YYEEEE. The CDR3 is made up of 14 amino acids. Trimming shortened V by 2 bases and J by 1 base, and 9 bases separated the two germline ends. This CDR3 reads CASSFGEGNTEAFF. The CDR3 coding sequence is TGTGCCAGCAGCTTTGGTGAAGGGAACACTGAAGCTTTCTTT.

The V call is TRBV2, the J call TRBJ1-1, with D tentatively TRBD1 (5 bases). The V end was cut by 1 base, the J end by 1 base, with 10 bases between. The CDR3 contains 15 residues. From germline, CDR1 is SNHLY and CDR2 FYNNEI. The CDR3 protein is CASSEEGVGNTEAFF. The CDR3 bases are TGTGCCAGCAGTGAAGAAGGGGTGGGGAACACTGAAGCTTTCTTT.

This clone is large. The chain joins TRBV2 to TRBJ1-6, with 7 bases fitting TRBD1. The CDR3 sequence is 14 residues long. Unmatched junction bases numbered 4, after V lost 5 bases and J lost 6 bases. Germline-derived CDR1 and CDR2 are SNHLY and FYNNEI. CDR3 nucleotides: TGTGCCAGCAGTCGACAGGGCCTTAATTCACCCCTCCACTTT. This sequence encodes CASSRQGLNSPLHF.

The rearrangement joins TRBV7-2 to TRBJ2-3, with D uncertain. Trimming pared 5 bases from V and 0 bases from J, leaving 12 bases between. Germline loops: CDR1 SGHTA, CDR2 FQGNSA. This CDR3 is built from 15 residues. The CDR3 DNA follows: TGTGCCAGCAGCACATCCCCCCTAAGCACAGATACGCAGTATTTT. Translation gives CASSTSPLSTDTQYF. Full variable domain (missing parts from reference TRBV7-2 and TRBJ2-3): GAGVSQSPSNKVTEKGKDVELRCDPISGHTALYWYRQSLGQGLEFLIYFQGNSAPDKSGLPSDRFSAERTGGSVSTLTIQRTQQEDSAVYLCASSTSPLSTDTQYFGPGTRLTVL.

This sequence joins TRBV7-8 and TRBJ2-3; possible D gene TRBD2, 5 bases. V shed 5 bases and J shed 5 bases, with 8 bases lying between them. Germline-derived CDR1 and CDR2 are SGHVS and FQNEAQ. CDR3 size: 12 residues. CDR3 in amino acids: CASSHREDTQYF. The CDR3 DNA sequence: TGTGCCAGCAGCCACCGGGAAGATACGCAGTATTTT.

The chain is built from TRBV24-1 and TRBJ2-3; possibly TRBD2 for D (5 bases). V was pared by 1 base and J by 1 base, with 14 bases between. CDR3 length: 17 residues. Germline V lookup: CDR1 KGHDR, CDR2 SFDVKD. The CDR3 is CATSDFWSSRGTDTQYF. The CDR3 nucleotides read TGTGCCACCAGTGATTTTTGGAGTTCGAGGGGCACAGATACGCAGTATTTT.

This clone appeared a single time. The V and J genes are TRBV5-1 and TRBJ1-6; D possibly corresponds to TRBD1 (5 bases). Germline CDR1 is SGHRS and CDR2 is YFSETQ. Deletions cut 9 bases from V and 5 bases from J, with 15 bases between. The length of the CDR3 is 14 residues. The CDR3 region is CATRVDSDNSPLHF. CDR3 sequence (DNA): TGCGCCACCAGGGTAGACAGCGATAATTCACCCCTCCACTTT.

The CDR3 nucleotides are TGTGCCAGCAGCTTGTTGGACTCTGGGGCCAACGTCCTGACTTTC. It codes for CASSLLDSGANVLTF. The chain joins TRBV5-5 to TRBJ2-6; D call uncertain. The CDR3 runs to 15 residues. The ends were cut back, 1 base at V and 0 bases at J, with 5 bases in the middle. Looked up from germline, CDR1 is SGHKS and CDR2 is YYEKEE (reference sequence).

This clone showed up just a few times. The genes are TRBV28 and TRBJ2-3; 9 bases agree with TRBD1. The CDR3 runs to 13 residues. From germline, CDR1 is MDHEN and CDR2 SYDVKM. V shed 6 bases, J shed 7 bases, and the junction held 5 bases outside the gene matches. The chain's CDR3 is CASRTGGWNTQYF. The CDR3 DNA reads TGTGCCAGCAGGACAGGGGGATGGAATACGCAGTATTTT. The full variable domain, in which reference TRBV28 and TRBJ2-3 provide the parts outside the CDR3, is DVKVTQSSRYLVKRTGEKVFLECVQDMDHENMFWYRQDPGLGLRLIYFSYDVKMKEKGDIPEGYSVSREKKERFSLILESASTNQTSMYLCASRTGGWNTQYFGPGTRLTVL.

This clone was seen a few times. At one end the junction does not follow the germline gene, possibly because of a read error. The gene calls are TRBV6-4 and TRBJ2-2; TRBD2 might be the D (5 bases). This CDR3 contains 13 residues. Per the germline V gene, CDR1 is MRHNA and CDR2 is SNTAGT. The CDR3 spells CASSYSGTGELFF. DNA for the CDR3: TGTGCCAGCAGTTACTCGGGGACCGGGGAGCTGTTTTTT.

V usage is TRBV6-5 and J usage is TRBJ2-2; maybe TRBD2 (5 bases). The CDR3 consists of 13 residues. With 2 bases removed from V and 4 bases from J, the gap between germline ends came to 5 bases. Germline lookup yields CDR1 MNHEY and CDR2 SVGAGI. This CDR3 is CASSYSGTGELFF. The CDR3 nucleotides are TGTGCCAGCAGTTACAGCGGCACCGGGGAGCTGTTTTTT.

This chain connects TRBV5-1 to TRBJ2-5; D remains ambiguous. The CDR3 has 15 amino acids. V was pared by 4 bases and J by 0 bases, with 13 bases between. CDR1 is SGHRS and CDR2 is YFSETQ in the germline V gene. The CDR3: CASSLSPLYQETQYF. In DNA form, the CDR3 reads TGCGCCAGCAGCCTATCCCCGCTATACCAAGAGACCCAGTACTTC.

About this clone: Other DNA sequences within the sample encode an identical CDR3. V is TRBV6-1 and J is TRBJ1-4, with D possibly matching TRBD1 (5 bases). The CDR3 spans 13 residues. CDR1 MNHNS and CDR2 SASEGT come from the germline V gene. Trimming left V 2 bases short and J 8 bases short, with 9 bases between. The CDR3 sequence is CASSERGREKLFF. In DNA form, the CDR3 reads TGTGCCAGCAGTGAAAGGGGCAGGGAAAAACTGTTTTTT.

The V call is TRBV5-1, the J call TRBJ1-2; TRBD1 aligns across 9 bases. J gave up 5 bases and V 5 bases, and 4 bases lay outside the gene matches. The CDR3 is 13 residues long. Germline lookup yields CDR1 SGHRS and CDR2 YFSETQ. The DNA of the CDR3 is TGCGCCAGCAGTAGGGACAGGGAATATGGCTACACCTTC. This encodes CASSRDREYGYTF.